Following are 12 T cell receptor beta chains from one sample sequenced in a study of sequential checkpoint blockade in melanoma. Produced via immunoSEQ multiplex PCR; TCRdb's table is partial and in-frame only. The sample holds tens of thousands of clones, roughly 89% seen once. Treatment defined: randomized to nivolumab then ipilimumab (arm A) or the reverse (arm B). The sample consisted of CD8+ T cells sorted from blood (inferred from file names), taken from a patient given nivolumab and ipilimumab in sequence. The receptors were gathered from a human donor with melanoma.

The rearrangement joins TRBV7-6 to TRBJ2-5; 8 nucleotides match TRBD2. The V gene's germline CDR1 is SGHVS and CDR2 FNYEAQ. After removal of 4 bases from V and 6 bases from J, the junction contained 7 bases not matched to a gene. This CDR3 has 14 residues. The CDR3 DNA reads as TGTGCCAGCAGCTCGAGCGGGGGACAACAGACCCAGTACTTC. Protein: CASSSSGGQQTQYF.

This CDR3 is CASSVLAGANTGELFF. For the CDR3, the DNA is TGTGCCAGCAGTGTACTAGCGGGAGCTAACACCGGGGAGCTGTTTTTT. This chain uses TRBV6-1 with TRBJ2-2, with 11 bases fitting TRBD2. Germline trimming cut 4 bases from V and 2 bases from J; bases unmatched to any gene: 3. The CDR3 spans 16 residues. Germline-derived CDR1 and CDR2 are MNHNS and SASEGT.

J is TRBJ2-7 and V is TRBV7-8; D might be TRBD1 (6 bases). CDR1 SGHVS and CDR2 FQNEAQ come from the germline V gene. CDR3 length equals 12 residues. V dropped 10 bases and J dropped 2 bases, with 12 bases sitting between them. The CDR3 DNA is TGTGCCACGGACAGAGGGACCTACGAGCAGTACTTC. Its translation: CATDRGTYEQYF.

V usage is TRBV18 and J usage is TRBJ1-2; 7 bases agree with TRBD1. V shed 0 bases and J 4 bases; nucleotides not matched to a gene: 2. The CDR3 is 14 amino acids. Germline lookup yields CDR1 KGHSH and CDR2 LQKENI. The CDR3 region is CASSPPTGSYGYTF. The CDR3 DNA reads TGTGCCAGCTCACCACCGACAGGGTCCTATGGCTACACCTTC.

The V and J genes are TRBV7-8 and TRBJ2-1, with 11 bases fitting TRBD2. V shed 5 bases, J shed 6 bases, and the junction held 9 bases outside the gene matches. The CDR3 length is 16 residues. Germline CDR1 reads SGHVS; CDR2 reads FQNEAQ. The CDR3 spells CASSPRLSGRVNEQFF. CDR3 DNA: TGTGCCAGCAGCCCGCGCCTTAGCGGGAGGGTCAATGAGCAGTTCTTC.

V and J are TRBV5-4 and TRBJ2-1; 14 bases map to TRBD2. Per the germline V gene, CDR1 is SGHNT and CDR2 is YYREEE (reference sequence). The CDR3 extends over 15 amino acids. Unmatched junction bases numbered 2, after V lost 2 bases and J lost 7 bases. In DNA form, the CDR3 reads TGTGCCAGCAGCTTCGGGACTAGCGGGAGAAATGAGCAGTTCTTC. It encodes CASSFGTSGRNEQFF. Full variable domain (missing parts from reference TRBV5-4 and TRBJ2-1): ETGVTQSPTHLIKTRGQQVTLRCSSQSGHNTVSWYQQALGQGPQFIFQYYREEENGRGNFPPRFSGLQFPNYSSELNVNALELDDSALYLCASSFGTSGRNEQFFGPGTRLTVL.

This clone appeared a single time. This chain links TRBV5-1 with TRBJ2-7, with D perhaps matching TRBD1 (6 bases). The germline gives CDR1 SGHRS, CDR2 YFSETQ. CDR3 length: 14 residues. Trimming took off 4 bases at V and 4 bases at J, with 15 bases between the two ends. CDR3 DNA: TGCGCCAGCAGCCCCACAGGGTTAGTATACGAGCAGTACTTC. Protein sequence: CASSPTGLVYEQYF. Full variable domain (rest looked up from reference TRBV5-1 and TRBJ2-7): KAGVTQTPRYLIKTRGQQVTLSCSPISGHRSVSWYQQTPGQGLQFLFEYFSETQRNKGNFPGRFSGRQFSNSRSEMNVSTLELGDSALYLCASSPTGLVYEQYFGPGTRLTVT.

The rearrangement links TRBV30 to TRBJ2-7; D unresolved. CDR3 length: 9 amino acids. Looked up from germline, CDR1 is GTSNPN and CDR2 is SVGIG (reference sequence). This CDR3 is CSRPYEQYF. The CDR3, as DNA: TGTTCGAGGCCCTACGAGCAGTACTTC. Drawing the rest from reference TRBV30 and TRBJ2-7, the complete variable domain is SQTIHQWPATLVQPVGSPLSLECTVEGTSNPNLYWYRQAAGRGLQLLFYSVGIGQISSEVPQNLSASRPQDRQFILSSKKLLLSDSGFYLCSRPYEQYFGPGTRLTVT.

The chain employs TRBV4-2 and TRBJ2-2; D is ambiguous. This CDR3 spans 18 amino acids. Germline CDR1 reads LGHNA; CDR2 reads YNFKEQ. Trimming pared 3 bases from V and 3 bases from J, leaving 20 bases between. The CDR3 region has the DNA TGTGCCAGCAGCCACGCTCCGCTAGATGAGATCCACACCGGGGAGCTGTTTTTT. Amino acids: CASSHAPLDEIHTGELFF.

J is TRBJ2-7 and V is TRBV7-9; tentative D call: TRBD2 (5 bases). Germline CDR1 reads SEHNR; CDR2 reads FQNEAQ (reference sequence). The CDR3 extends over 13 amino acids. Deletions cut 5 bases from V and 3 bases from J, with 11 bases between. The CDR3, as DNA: TGTGCCAGCAGCCGGGAACAGAACTACGAGCAGTACTTC. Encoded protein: CASSREQNYEQYF.

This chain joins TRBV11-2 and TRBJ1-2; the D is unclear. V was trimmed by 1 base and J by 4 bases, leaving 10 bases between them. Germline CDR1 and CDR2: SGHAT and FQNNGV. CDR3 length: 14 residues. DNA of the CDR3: TGTGCCAGCAGCTTAGGTCTCACGGGCTATGGCTACACCTTC. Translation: CASSLGLTGYGYTF.

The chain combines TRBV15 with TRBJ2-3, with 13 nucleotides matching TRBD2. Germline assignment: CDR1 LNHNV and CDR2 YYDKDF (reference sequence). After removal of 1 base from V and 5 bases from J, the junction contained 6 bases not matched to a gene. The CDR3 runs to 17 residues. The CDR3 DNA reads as TGTGCCACCAGCAGAGCTGGGACTAGCGGGGTGTTAGATACGCAGTATTTT. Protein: CATSRAGTSGVLDTQYF. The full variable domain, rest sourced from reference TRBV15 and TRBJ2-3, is DAMVIQNPRYQVTQFGKPVTLSCSQTLNHNVMYWYQQKSSQAPKLLFHYYDKDFNNEADTPDNFQSRRPNTSFCFLDIRSPGLGDTAMYLCATSRAGTSGVLDTQYFGPGTRLTVL.